The 11 T cell receptor beta chains in this list originate from one sample, sequenced in a study of T-cell reconstitution after alpha-beta-depleted transplantation in children. During its preparation, the TCRbeta library received unique molecular identifiers. TCRdb fed the PCR reads into MiXCR, producing one record per CDR3 protein. The profile shows some 500,000 distinct CDR3 sequences, about 33% of them singletons. Material: PBMCs from the stem cell graft donor, obtained from the stem cell graft. These receptors all come from a human donor who donated a stem cell graft to a child with aplastic anemia.

Only a few counts were recorded for this clonotype. The rearrangement uses TRBV7-3 and TRBJ2-1; no reliable D call. Trimming left V 5 bases short and J 7 bases short, with 15 bases between. The CDR3 totals 14 residues. Germline-derived CDR1 and CDR2 are SGHTA and FQGTGA. DNA of the CDR3: TGTGCCAGCAGCCGACCACCCTTACTTAATGAGCAGTTCTTC. Residues: CASSRPPLLNEQFF.

This clonotype has a count of ten or more. V gene TRBV29-1 combines with J gene TRBJ2-1, with no clear D. The germline V and J ends were trimmed by 3 bases and 9 bases, with 12 bases remaining between them. Per the germline V gene, CDR1 is SQVTM and CDR2 is ANQGSEA. The CDR3 covers 12 residues. The CDR3 DNA follows: TGCAGCGTTGATTCGGGTAATTCTGAGCAGTTCTTC. Amino acids: CSVDSGNSEQFF.

This chain uses TRBV13 with TRBJ2-4; 7 bases are a match to TRBD2. Per the germline V gene, CDR1 is PRHDT and CDR2 is FYEKMQ (reference sequence). Unmatched junction bases numbered 10, after V lost 4 bases and J lost 4 bases. This CDR3 spans 16 amino acids. The CDR3 bases are TGTGCCAGCAGCTCCCTAGCGGCATGGGAGAAAAACATTCAGTACTTC. Encoded protein: CASSSLAAWEKNIQYF.

This chain connects TRBV5-5 to TRBJ2-7; D is possibly TRBD2 (6 bases). This CDR3 is built from 14 residues. Trimming took 4 bases from V and 4 from J, leaving 15 bases between them. Germline-derived CDR1 and CDR2 are SGHKS and YYEKEE (reference sequence). This chain's CDR3 is CASSLSRGTYEQYV. The CDR3 DNA reads as TGTGCCAGCAGCCTCTCTCGGGGGACTTACGAGCAGTACGTC.

The chain employs TRBV12-3 or TRBV12-4 and TRBJ1-2, with D possibly being TRBD1 (5 bases). Trimming left V 10 bases short and J 2 bases short, with 11 bases between. The CDR3 length is 12 residues. CDR3 bases: TGTGCCACCTCCCAGGGCAACTATGGCTACACCTTC. As protein: CATSQGNYGYTF.

This clonotype was counted between two and nine times. V gene TRBV20-1 combines with J gene TRBJ2-5; maybe TRBD2 (6 bases). The V end was cut by 5 bases, the J end by 2 bases, with 12 bases between. The germline V gene encodes CDR1 DFQATT and CDR2 SNEGSKA (reference sequence). This CDR3 has 13 residues. CDR3 loop: CSALLARQETQYF. The CDR3 DNA reads as TGCAGTGCTCTCCTAGCGAGACAAGAGACCCAGTACTTC.

The chain combines TRBV12-3 or TRBV12-4 with TRBJ2-2, with 10 bases identical to TRBD2. This CDR3 is built from 17 residues. V trimming: 6 bases; J trimming: 0 bases; junction bases outside the gene matches: 7. CDR3 residues: CASSRLAGAANTGELFF. For the CDR3, the DNA is TGTGCCAGCAGCCGCCTAGCGGGAGCCGCGAACACCGGGGAGCTGTTTTTT.

The rearrangement links TRBV14 to TRBJ2-1; perhaps TRBD1 as D (6 bases). This CDR3 is 15 amino acids long. Between the trimmed V and J ends, which lost 2 bases and 1 base, there was a span of 9 bases. CDR1 is SGHDN, CDR2 FVKESK, per germline. The CDR3 loop is CASSQWDISYNEQFF. The CDR3 DNA reads TGTGCCAGCAGCCAATGGGACATTTCCTACAATGAGCAGTTCTTC.

This clonotype was seen more than once but under ten times. The V gene is TRBV5-1, the J gene TRBJ2-1, with 11 bases lining up with TRBD2. Germline V gives CDR1 SGHRS, CDR2 YFSETQ. V was pared by 2 bases and J by 5 bases, with 3 bases of the junction left unmatched. The length of the CDR3 is 15 residues. CDR3 region: CASSLLAGENNEQFF. The CDR3 nucleotides are TGCGCCAGCAGCTTACTAGCGGGAGAAAACAATGAGCAGTTCTTC.

The rearrangement joins TRBV27 to TRBJ2-2, with 9 bases aligning to TRBD2. The J segment lost 4 bases and the V segment lost 2 bases, leaving 5 bases of the junction unmatched. The CDR3 spans 16 residues. Germline lookup yields CDR1 MNHEY and CDR2 SMNVEV (reference sequence). This CDR3 reads CASSLGSGSITGELFF. The DNA of the CDR3 is TGTGCCAGCAGTTTAGGTAGCGGGAGTATCACCGGGGAGCTGTTTTTT.

A few counts support this clonotype. Written as DNA, the CDR3 is TGTGCCAGCAGTACAGGGGCCGCAACGGATACGCAGTATTTT. Protein sequence: CASSTGAATDTQYF. This chain connects TRBV5-5 to TRBJ2-3, with 7 bases identical to TRBD1. The length of the CDR3 is 14 residues. Germline lookup yields CDR1 SGHKS and CDR2 YYEKEE (reference sequence). J gave up 6 bases and V 5 bases, and 9 bases lay outside the gene matches.